These 27 T cell receptor beta chains were all obtained from the same sample, sequenced in a study of blood T cells in healthy people across ages. Next came a second PCR, run for roughly 7 to 12 cycles, which used a sample-barcoded 5' primer along with a J-beta primer mix. In TCRdb, the 5' RACE reads were re-called with MiXCR into one record per CDR3 protein. The sample contains almost 1 million distinct CDR3 sequences, 45% to 60% of which appear only once. The sequenced material came from blood. These TCRs come from a woman aged 60-70 years in good health.

CDR3 bases: TGTGCCAGCAGTTTTTCAGGGGGTAAGAGTGAGCAGTTCTTC. Translated: CASSFSGGKSEQFF. The chain joins TRBV28 to TRBJ2-1, with 7 bases aligning to TRBD1. This CDR3 spans 14 amino acids. Germline CDR1 and CDR2: MDHEN and SYDVKM. Trimming at V came to 3 bases and at J to 9 bases, leaving 8 bases not matched to a gene.

There are a few counts of this clonotype. This chain joins TRBV4-1 and TRBJ2-4; no clear D gene. The last part of the DNA fits TRBJ2-7 better; the J call may be wrong. CDR1 and CDR2 from the germline V gene are MGHRA and YSYEKL. The CDR3 extends over 13 amino acids. CDR3 nucleotides: TGCGCCAGCAGCTCAGAGAATGAGTTCGAGCAGTACTTC. Protein sequence: CASSSENEFEQYF.

This clonotype was detected only a few times. V usage is TRBV28 and J usage is TRBJ2-7, with D possibly TRBD2 on 5 matching bases. The length of the CDR3 is 14 residues. The germline V gene has CDR1 MDHEN and CDR2 SYDVKM. V lost 7 bases and J 0 bases, leaving 13 bases between the germline ends. The CDR3 spells CASTPTTNSYEQYF. The CDR3 DNA reads TGTGCCAGCACCCCGACTACGAACTCCTACGAGCAGTACTTC.

There are a few counts of this clonotype. This sequence joins TRBV2 and TRBJ2-5; D is perhaps TRBD1 or TRBD2 (5 bases each). Germline CDR1 SNHLY, CDR2 FYNNEI. This CDR3 has 14 residues. Trimming took 6 bases from V and 11 from J, leaving 22 bases between them. The CDR3, as DNA: TGTGCCAGCAGACGAGGGGACCCTCCCCATGAGCAGTACTTC. Its translation: CASRRGDPPHEQYF. The full variable domain, in which reference TRBV2 and TRBJ2-5 provide the parts outside the CDR3, is EPEVTQTPSHQVTQMGQEVILRCVPISNHLYFYWYRQILGQKVEFLVSFYNNEISEKSEIFDDQFSVERPDGSNFTLKIRSTKLEDSAMYFCASRRGDPPHEQYFGPGTRLLVL.

This rearrangement joins TRBV15 to TRBJ2-6; no definite D call. The CDR3 runs to 15 residues. Trimming removed 2 bases from V and 1 base from J, with 6 bases in between. Germline V gives CDR1 LNHNV, CDR2 YYDKDF (reference sequence). This CDR3 is CATSRYRSGANVLTF. As DNA, the CDR3 is TGTGCCACCAGCAGATACAGATCTGGGGCCAACGTCCTGACTTTC.

This rearrangement joins TRBV20-1 to TRBJ2-7, with 14 nucleotides matching TRBD2. Germline V lookup: CDR1 DFQATT, CDR2 SNEGSKA (reference sequence). V was pared by 5 bases and J by 5 bases, with 11 bases of the junction left unmatched. The CDR3 spans 16 residues. The CDR3 sequence: CSAPAHGLAGGNEQYF. In nucleotides, the CDR3 is TGCAGTGCTCCCGCTCATGGACTAGCGGGAGGTAACGAGCAGTACTTC.

This chain joins TRBV15 and TRBJ2-2; no firm D call. The CDR3 sequence is 14 residues long. Trimming removed 0 bases from V and 4 bases from J, with 6 bases in between. Germline CDR1 LNHNV, CDR2 YYDKDF (reference sequence). The DNA for the CDR3 is TGTGCCACCAGCAGAGATCTGATCACCGGGGAGCTGTTTTTT. This translates into CATSRDLITGELFF.

The chain employs TRBV6-1 and TRBJ2-3; TRBD2 matches at 12 bases. CDR3 size: 15 residues. CDR1 is MNHNS, CDR2 SASEGT, per germline. Trimming cost V 6 bases and J 3 bases; bases outside gene matches: 4. CDR3 sequence: CASRRLAGETDTQYF. CDR3 nucleotides: TGTGCCAGCAGGCGACTAGCGGGAGAGACAGATACGCAGTATTTT.

This chain joins TRBV4-1 and TRBJ1-2; the match to TRBD1 covers 9 bases. The V gene end was trimmed by 3 bases and the J gene end by 13 bases; junction bases not matched to a gene: 15. The CDR3 has 15 residues. Germline V CDR1 and CDR2: MGHRA, YSYEKL. The CDR3 bases are TGCGCCAGCAGCCAGTTACAGGGGGCGCCTTTCGTCTTCACCTTC. Protein product: CASSQLQGAPFVFTF.

This chain joins TRBV6-2 or TRBV6-3 and TRBJ2-7; D unclear. This CDR3 has 13 amino acids. V gave up 0 bases and J gave up 4 bases, with 7 bases separating them. Germline V CDR1 and CDR2: MNHEY, SVGEGT. The CDR3 DNA sequence: TGTGCCAGCAGTTACTCAACGACGTACGAGCAGTACTTC. It is translated as CASSYSTTYEQYF.

This clonotype has at least ten counts. This chain links TRBV29-1 with TRBJ2-7; D unresolved. Germline CDR1 SQVTM, CDR2 ANQGSEA. Deletions cut 4 bases from V and 0 bases from J, with 13 bases between. The length of the CDR3 is 14 residues. In DNA form, the CDR3 reads TGCAGCGTTGGGGCAGTGGGTAGCTCCTACGAGCAGTACTTC. This translates into CSVGAVGSSYEQYF.

The chain joins TRBV4-1 to TRBJ1-4; 10 nucleotides line up with TRBD1. The germline V gene has CDR1 MGHRA and CDR2 YSYEKL. V trimming: 1 base; J trimming: 5 bases; junction bases outside the gene matches: 1. The length of the CDR3 is 15 residues. The CDR3 DNA reads as TGCGCCAGCAGCCAAGCGGACAGGGGGAATGAAAAACTGTTTTTT. Its protein product is CASSQADRGNEKLFF.

This clonotype was seen a single time. The CDR3 DNA reads as TGTGCCTGGAGTGCCCCGGGCATCCCGGGGTATGGCTACACCTTC. It translates to CAWSAPGIPGYGYTF. The chain combines TRBV30 with TRBJ1-2; D gene ambiguous. Deletions cut 1 base from V and 5 bases from J, with 17 bases between. Germline assignment: CDR1 GTSNPN and CDR2 SVGIG (reference sequence). The CDR3 is 15 residues long.

The chain uses TRBV7-9 and TRBJ2-6; D gene uncertain. Trimming took 4 bases from V and 4 from J, leaving 11 bases between them. Per germline, CDR1 SEHNR and CDR2 FQNEAQ (reference sequence). The CDR3 is made up of 15 amino acids. CDR3: CASSSASSGANVLTF. The CDR3 nucleotides are TGTGCCAGCAGCTCCGCCTCGTCAGGGGCCAACGTCCTGACTTTC. Based on the CDR3 plus reference TRBV7-9 and TRBJ2-6, the full variable domain is DTGVSQNPRHKITKRGQNVTFRCDPISEHNRLYWYRQTLGQGPEFLTYFQNEAQLEKSRLLSDRFSAERPKGSFSTLEIQRTEQGDSAMYLCASSSASSGANVLTFGAGSRLTVL.

V and J are TRBV7-9 and TRBJ2-1; the D is unclear. Trimming shortened V by 1 base and J by 9 bases, and 13 bases separated the two germline ends. CDR1 and CDR2 from the germline V gene are SEHNR and FQNEAQ (reference sequence). The CDR3 loop spans 14 amino acids. The CDR3 protein is CASSLGLMVIEQFF. The CDR3, as DNA: TGTGCCAGCAGCTTAGGGCTGATGGTGATTGAGCAGTTCTTC.

V gene TRBV4-1 combines with J gene TRBJ2-7, with D hard to call. The V end lost 4 bases, the J end lost 2 bases, and 15 bases lay between the germline ends. The CDR3 has 15 residues. Germline CDR1 is MGHRA and CDR2 is YSYEKL. The chain's CDR3 is CASSPRKGGPYEQYF. CDR3 DNA: TGCGCCAGCAGCCCCCGAAAGGGCGGACCCTACGAGCAGTACTTC.

This chain joins TRBV20-1 and TRBJ2-1, with 8 bases identical to TRBD2. Germline V lookup: CDR1 DFQATT, CDR2 SNEGSKA (reference sequence). Germline trimming cut 2 bases from V and 2 bases from J; bases unmatched to any gene: 8. The CDR3 spans 16 residues. In nucleotides, the CDR3 is TGCAGTGCTAGACCCAGCGGGAGCGGCCCCTACAATGAGCAGTTCTTC. It specifies CSARPSGSGPYNEQFF.

The table lists this clonotype with a few counts. An end of the junction differs from the germline gene, which may be a read error. This rearrangement joins TRBV3-1 to TRBJ1-4; D unclear. This CDR3 contains 13 residues. Germline CDR1 reads LGHDT; CDR2 reads YNNKEL (reference sequence). The CDR3 coding sequence is TGTGCCAGCGGATACGCAACTGATGAAAAACTGTTTTTT. Protein: CASGYATDEKLFF.

V gene TRBV10-3 combines with J gene TRBJ2-1; 9 bases agree with TRBD1. The germline gives CDR1 ENHRY, CDR2 SYGVKD. After removal of 2 bases from V and 8 bases from J, the junction contained 4 bases not matched to a gene. This CDR3 is 14 amino acids long. Here the CDR3 reads CAISERGQGDEQFF. The CDR3 DNA reads TGTGCCATCAGTGAGCGGGGACAGGGAGATGAGCAGTTCTTC.

V gene TRBV7-9 combines with J gene TRBJ2-4; 7 positions agree with TRBD1. The J call may be in error: the DNA end matches TRBJ2-7 better. The CDR3 is 15 amino acids. Germline assignment: CDR1 SEHNR and CDR2 FQNEAQ (reference sequence). The CDR3 DNA is TGTGCCAGCAGCTTATCCCAGACAGGGAGCTACGAGCAGTACTTC. This encodes CASSLSQTGSYEQYF.

The gene calls are TRBV7-2 and TRBJ2-1; 7 nucleotides agree with TRBD2. CDR3 length equals 16 residues. The germline CDR1 and CDR2 sequences are SGHTA and FQGNSA. J was trimmed by 3 bases and V by 5 bases; bases with no gene match: 10. The CDR3 sequence: CASSQEGGRIYNEQFF. In DNA, the CDR3 is TGTGCCAGCAGCCAGGAGGGCGGGAGAATCTACAATGAGCAGTTCTTC.

The chain links TRBV30 to TRBJ1-5; 11 nucleotides agree with TRBD1. From germline, CDR1 is GTSNPN and CDR2 SVGIG (reference sequence). The CDR3 has 16 residues. The J segment lost 2 bases and the V segment lost 2 bases, leaving 5 bases of the junction unmatched. CDR3: CAWSPRTGGRNQPQHF. As DNA, the CDR3 is TGTGCCTGGAGTCCCCGGACAGGGGGCCGCAATCAGCCCCAGCATTTT.

The gene calls are TRBV4-2 and TRBJ2-1; 12 nucleotides match TRBD2. The length of the CDR3 is 15 residues. CDR1 is LGHNA, CDR2 YNFKEQ, per germline. The junction had 4 bases not matched to a gene; V was cut back by 3 bases and J by 7 bases. CDR3: CASSQQTSGSNEQFF. DNA of the CDR3: TGTGCCAGCAGCCAGCAGACTAGCGGGAGTAATGAGCAGTTCTTC.

This chain links TRBV5-1 with TRBJ2-2; D is uncertain. V lost 4 bases and J lost 7, with 14 bases in between. The CDR3 consists of 14 residues. Germline CDR1 is SGHRS and CDR2 is YFSETQ. The CDR3 protein is CASSLGSGHGELFF. The CDR3 coding sequence is TGCGCCAGCAGCCTCGGGTCGGGTCACGGGGAGCTGTTTTTT.

This clonotype turned up a few times. V usage is TRBV24-1 and J usage is TRBJ2-5, with 7 positions matching TRBD2. The CDR3 loop spans 13 amino acids. Germline V gene lookup returns CDR1 KGHDR and CDR2 SFDVKD. After removal of 11 bases from V and 7 bases from J, the junction contained 12 bases not matched to a gene. The CDR3 DNA sequence: TGTGCCATCGAGCGGGACCCACCGGGGACCCAGTACTTC. Translated, it gives CAIERDPPGTQYF.

This clonotype was seen ten or more times. The chain is built from TRBV12-3 or TRBV12-4 and TRBJ2-7; 7 bases agree with TRBD1. J lost 2 bases, V lost 5 bases, and 9 bases had no gene match. The CDR3 is 15 residues long. The CDR3 DNA reads TGTGCCAGCAGTACTACCGGGACAGCTCCCTACGAGCAGTACTTC. This encodes CASSTTGTAPYEQYF.

The V gene is TRBV29-1, the J gene TRBJ2-1; maybe TRBD2 (5 bases). The J call may be wrong; the DNA end is better matched by TRBJ2-7. CDR1 and CDR2 (germline): SQVTM, ANQGSEA. This CDR3 region has 12 residues. The CDR3 sequence is CSVGLNYNEQYF. The CDR3 DNA is TGCAGCGTAGGACTTAATTACAATGAGCAGTACTTC.